Below, one TCR beta chain is given with its context. V lost 4 bases to trimming and J lost 4 bases, with 11 bases between them. Germline CDR1 SGHTA, CDR2 FQGNSA. The CDR3 sequence is 14 residues long. This specimen comes from a study of blood T cell repertoires in COVID-19. Background on the study: From the United States, Italy and Spain came samples of acute and convalescent COVID-19. Sources were T cells, B-cell-depleted T cells, or PBMCs; the material itself was cDNA or gDNA.

In the original analysis: It was from reference gene primer amplification that nucleated cell counts were estimated. Assay: immunoSEQ multiplex PCR; the TCRdb copy retains only in-frame clones and omits some. That table supplies the V and J calls and clone size; D and trimming were determined from the DNA. The repertoire holds approximately 16,000 clones, with about 88% as singletons. This clonotype was sampled from a man aged 55-75 years with acute or convalescent COVID-19. Sequencing was performed on peripheral blood. This chain uses TRBV7-2 with TRBJ2-4; D possibly corresponds to TRBD1 (6 bases). CDR3 in amino acids: CASSSRGSKNIQYF. Written as DNA, the CDR3 is TGTGCCAGCAGCTCCAGGGGTTCAAAAAACATTCAGTACTTC.